This TCR beta chain was found in a study of breast tumors, draining lymph nodes, adjacent tissues. Findings of the study overall: Tumors had less TCR diversity than lymph nodes, more than nontumor tissue. The data were judged consistent with most tumor T cells coming from lymph node and expanding in tumor. Tumor T cell lymph node origin was a supported hypothesis, not proven. Luminal-like breast cancer showed significantly higher tumor–nontumor repertoire similarity than basal-like.

As to this clonotype: The antigen remains undetermined.

TCRdb reprocessed the multiplex PCR reads with MiXCR, giving one entry per CDR3 protein. The sample records 15,000 or so distinct CDR3 sequences, more than 40% being singletons. The sequenced material came from tumor-adjacent breast tissue. This TCR was recovered from a female donor with breast cancer. Some clones in this sample may be carry-over from other donors' samples.

The CDR3 nucleotides are TGTGCCAGCAGTCCATTAGCGGGAGGGCCAGGGGGTGAGCAGTTCTTC. It is translated as CASSPLAGGPGGEQFF. This chain connects TRBV6-2 or TRBV6-3 to TRBJ2-1, with TRBD2 matching over 11 bases. The CDR3 has 16 residues. V dropped 5 bases and J dropped 9; count of bases not matched to a gene: 12. From germline, CDR1 is MNHEY and CDR2 SVGEGT.